Described below is a single T cell receptor beta chain sequence and its context. No antigen is known for it. These data come from a study of T cell repertoires in cytomegalovirus infection. Study summary: The study used recently identified HLA-C-restricted and well-studied HLA-B-restricted CMV epitopes. CMV infection together with matching HLA type was indicated by public TCR beta signatures.

Each CDR3 protein is one row after TCRdb ran MiXCR on the reads. The table shows roughly 350,000 distinct CDR3 sequences, with 34% occurring only once. This CDR3 region has 15 residues. Germline lookup yields CDR1 DFQATT and CDR2 SNEGSKA (reference sequence). V was pared by 5 bases and J by 1 base, with 9 bases of the junction left unmatched. Study-level results: The ex vivo response showed dominance by HLA-C-restricted CMV-specific TCR beta clonotypes. Adding up the frequency of public TCR beta families identified people who carried CMV plus the relevant HLA.

The receptor was isolated from a human donor in good health (CMV status not recorded). Some clones in this sample may be carry-over from other donors' samples. V and J are TRBV20-1 and TRBJ2-3; 7 positions agree with TRBD2. The sequencing used cultured PBMCs, collected from culture after CMV antigen stimulation. CDR3 sequence: CSALGGDWGTDTQYF. CDR3 coding DNA: TGCAGTGCTCTGGGAGGGGACTGGGGCACAGATACGCAGTATTTT.